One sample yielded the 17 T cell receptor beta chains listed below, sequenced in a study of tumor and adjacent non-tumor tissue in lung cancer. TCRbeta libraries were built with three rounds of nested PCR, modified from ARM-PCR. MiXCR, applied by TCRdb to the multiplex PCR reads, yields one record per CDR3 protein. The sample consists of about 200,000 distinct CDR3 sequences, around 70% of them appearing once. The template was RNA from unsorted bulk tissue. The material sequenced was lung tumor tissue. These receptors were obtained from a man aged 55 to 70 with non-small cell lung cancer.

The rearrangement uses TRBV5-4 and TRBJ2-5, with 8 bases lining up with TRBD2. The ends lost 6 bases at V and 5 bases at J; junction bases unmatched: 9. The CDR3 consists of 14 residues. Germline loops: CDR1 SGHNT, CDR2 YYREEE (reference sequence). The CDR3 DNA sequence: TGTGCCAGCATCTACCCGGGGGGGAATGAGACCCAGTACTTC. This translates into CASIYPGGNETQYF.

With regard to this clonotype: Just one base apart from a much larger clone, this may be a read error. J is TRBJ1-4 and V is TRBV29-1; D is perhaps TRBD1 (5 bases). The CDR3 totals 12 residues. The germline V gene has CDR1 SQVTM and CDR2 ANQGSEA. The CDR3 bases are TGCAGGGCCGGGCTATGGGGCGAAAAACTGTTTTTT. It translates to CRAGLWGEKLFF. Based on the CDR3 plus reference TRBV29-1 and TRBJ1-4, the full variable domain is SAVISQKPSRDICQRGTSLTIQCQVDSQVTMMFWYRQQPGQSLTLIATANQGSEATYESGFVIDKFPISRPNLTFSTLTVSNMSPEDSSIYLCRAGLWGEKLFFGSGTQLSVL.

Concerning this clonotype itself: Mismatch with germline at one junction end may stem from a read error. CDR3 sequence (DNA): TGTGCCAGAGTGCGGACATCGGACTTCTACGATCAGTACTTC. Protein product: CARVRTSDFYDQYF. The chain links TRBV6-5 to TRBJ2-7; D is possibly TRBD1 or TRBD2 (5 bases each). This CDR3 region has 14 residues. Germline V gene lookup returns CDR1 MNHEY and CDR2 SVGAGI.

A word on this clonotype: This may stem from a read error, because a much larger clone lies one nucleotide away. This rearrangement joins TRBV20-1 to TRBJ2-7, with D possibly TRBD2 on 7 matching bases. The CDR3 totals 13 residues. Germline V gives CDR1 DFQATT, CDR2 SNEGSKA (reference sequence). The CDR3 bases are TGCAATGTTGAGAGGGGGGGCTCCTACGAGCAGTACTTC. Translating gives CNVERGGSYEQYF.

Here the CDR3 DNA reads TGCAGCGTTGTCATACTCATCCAGTACGACAATGAGCAGTTCTTC. Encoded protein: CSVVILIQYDNEQFF. V gene TRBV29-1 combines with J gene TRBJ2-1; no reliable D call. The germline V gene encodes CDR1 SQVTM and CDR2 ANQGSEA. The CDR3 runs to 15 residues. The V end lost 4 bases, the J end lost 5 bases, and 18 bases lay between the germline ends.

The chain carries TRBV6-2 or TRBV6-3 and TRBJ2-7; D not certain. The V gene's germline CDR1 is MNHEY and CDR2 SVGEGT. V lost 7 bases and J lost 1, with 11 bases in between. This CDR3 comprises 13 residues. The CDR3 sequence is CASTKVASYEQYF. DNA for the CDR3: TGTGCCAGCACTAAGGTAGCATCCTACGAGCAGTACTTC.

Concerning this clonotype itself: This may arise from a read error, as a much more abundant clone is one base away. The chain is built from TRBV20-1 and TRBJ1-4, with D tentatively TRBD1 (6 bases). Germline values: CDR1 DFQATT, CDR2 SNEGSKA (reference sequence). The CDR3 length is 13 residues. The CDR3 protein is CSAPTRGEEKLLF. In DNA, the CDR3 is TGCAGTGCCCCGACTAGGGGGGAGGAAAAACTGTTATTT.

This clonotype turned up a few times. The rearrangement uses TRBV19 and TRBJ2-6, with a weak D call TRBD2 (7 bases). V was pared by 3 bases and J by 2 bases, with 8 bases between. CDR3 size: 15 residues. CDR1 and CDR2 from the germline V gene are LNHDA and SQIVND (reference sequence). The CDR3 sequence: CASSIGGPGANVLTF. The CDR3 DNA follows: TGTGCCAGTAGTATCGGGGGGCCTGGGGCCAACGTCCTGACTTTC.

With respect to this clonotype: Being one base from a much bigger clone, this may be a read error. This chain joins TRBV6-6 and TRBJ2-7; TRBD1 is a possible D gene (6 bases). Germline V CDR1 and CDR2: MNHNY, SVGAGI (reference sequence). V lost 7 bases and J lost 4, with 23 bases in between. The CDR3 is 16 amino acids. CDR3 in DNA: TGTGCCAGCAATGACAAACAGGGCCCTCCGCCATACGAGCAGTACTTC. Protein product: CASNDKQGPPPYEQYF.

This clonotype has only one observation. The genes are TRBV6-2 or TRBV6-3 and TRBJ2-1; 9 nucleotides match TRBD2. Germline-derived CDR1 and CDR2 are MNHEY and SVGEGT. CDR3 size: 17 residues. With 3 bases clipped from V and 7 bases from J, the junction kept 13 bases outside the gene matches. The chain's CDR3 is CASSYSLGAGGTNEQFF. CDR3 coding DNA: TGTGCCAGCAGTTATTCCCTGGGAGCGGGAGGCACGAATGAGCAGTTCTTC.

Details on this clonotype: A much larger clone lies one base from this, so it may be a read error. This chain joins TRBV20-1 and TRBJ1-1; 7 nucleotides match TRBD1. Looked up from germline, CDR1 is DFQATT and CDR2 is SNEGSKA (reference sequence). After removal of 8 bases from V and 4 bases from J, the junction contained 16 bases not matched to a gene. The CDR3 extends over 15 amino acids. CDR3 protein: CSPRGQTLTGTEAFF. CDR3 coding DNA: TGCAGTCCCCGGGGACAGACTTTGACCGGCACTGAAGCTTTCTTT.

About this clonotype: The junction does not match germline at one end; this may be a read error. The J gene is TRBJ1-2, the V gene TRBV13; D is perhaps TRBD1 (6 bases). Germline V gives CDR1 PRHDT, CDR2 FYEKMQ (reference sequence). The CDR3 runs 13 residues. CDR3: CVSSRGQNYSYTF. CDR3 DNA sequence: TGTGTCAGCAGCCGCGGACAGAACTATAGCTACACCTTC.

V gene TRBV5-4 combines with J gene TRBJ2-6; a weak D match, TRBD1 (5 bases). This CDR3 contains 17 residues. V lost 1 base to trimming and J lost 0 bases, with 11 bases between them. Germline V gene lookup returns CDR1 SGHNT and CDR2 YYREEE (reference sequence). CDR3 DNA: TGTGCCAGCAGCTTGCGGCAGGGAAGCTCTGGGGCCAACGTCCTGACTTTC. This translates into CASSLRQGSSGANVLTF.

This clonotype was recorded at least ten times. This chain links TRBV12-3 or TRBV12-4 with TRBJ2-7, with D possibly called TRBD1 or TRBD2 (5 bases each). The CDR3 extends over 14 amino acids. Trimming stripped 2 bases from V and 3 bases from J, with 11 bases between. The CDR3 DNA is TGTGCCAGCAGTTTAAGGGACGGCGGCTACGAGCAGTACTTC. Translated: CASSLRDGGYEQYF.

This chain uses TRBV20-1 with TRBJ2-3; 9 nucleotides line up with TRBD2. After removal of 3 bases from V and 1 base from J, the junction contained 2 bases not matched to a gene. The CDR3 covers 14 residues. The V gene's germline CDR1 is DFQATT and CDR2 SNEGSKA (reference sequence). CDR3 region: CSARRGGGTDTQYF. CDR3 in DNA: TGCAGTGCTAGGCGGGGGGGGGGCACAGATACGCAGTATTTT.

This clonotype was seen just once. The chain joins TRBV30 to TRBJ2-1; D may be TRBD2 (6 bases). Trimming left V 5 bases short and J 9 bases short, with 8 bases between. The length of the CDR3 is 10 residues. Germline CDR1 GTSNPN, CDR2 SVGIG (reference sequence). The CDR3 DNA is TGTGCCTGGGGGGAGGTTGAGCAGTTCTTC. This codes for CAWGEVEQFF.

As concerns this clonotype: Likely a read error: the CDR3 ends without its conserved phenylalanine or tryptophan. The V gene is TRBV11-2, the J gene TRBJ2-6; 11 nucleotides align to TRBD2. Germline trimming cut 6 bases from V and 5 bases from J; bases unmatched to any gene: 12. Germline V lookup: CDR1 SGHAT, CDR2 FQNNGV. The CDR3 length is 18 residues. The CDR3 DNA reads TGTGCCAGCAGTCTAACTAGCGGGGGAGCCACTAGGGCCAACGTCCTGACTTAC. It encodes CASSLTSGGATRANVLTY.